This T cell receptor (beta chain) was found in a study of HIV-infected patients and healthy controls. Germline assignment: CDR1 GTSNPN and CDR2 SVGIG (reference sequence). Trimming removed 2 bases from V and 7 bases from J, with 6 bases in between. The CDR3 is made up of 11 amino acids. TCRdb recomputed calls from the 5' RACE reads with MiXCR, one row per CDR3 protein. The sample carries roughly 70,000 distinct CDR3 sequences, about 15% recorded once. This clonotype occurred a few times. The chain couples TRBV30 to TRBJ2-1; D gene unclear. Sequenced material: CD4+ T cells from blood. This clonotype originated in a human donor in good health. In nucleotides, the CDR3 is TGTGCCTGGAGTTCGGTTAATGAGCAGTTCTTC. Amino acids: CAWSSVNEQFF.